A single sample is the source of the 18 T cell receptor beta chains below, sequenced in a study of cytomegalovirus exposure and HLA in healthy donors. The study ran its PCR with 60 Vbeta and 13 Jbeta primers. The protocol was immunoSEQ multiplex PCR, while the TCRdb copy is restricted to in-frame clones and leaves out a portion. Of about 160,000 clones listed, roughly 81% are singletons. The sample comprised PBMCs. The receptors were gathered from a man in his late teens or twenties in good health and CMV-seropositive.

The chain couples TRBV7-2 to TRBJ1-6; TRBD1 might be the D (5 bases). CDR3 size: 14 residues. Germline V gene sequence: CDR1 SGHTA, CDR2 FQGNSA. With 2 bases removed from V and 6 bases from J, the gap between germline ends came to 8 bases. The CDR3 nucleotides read TGTGCCAGCAGCTTATGGGGGGGTAATTCACCCCTCCACTTT. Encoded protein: CASSLWGGNSPLHF.

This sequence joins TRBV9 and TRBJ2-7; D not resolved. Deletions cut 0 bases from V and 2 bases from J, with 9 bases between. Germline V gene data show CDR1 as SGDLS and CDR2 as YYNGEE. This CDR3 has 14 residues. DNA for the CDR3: TGTGCCAGCAGCGTAGCTGCCACACCCTACGAGCAGTACTTC. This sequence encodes CASSVAATPYEQYF.

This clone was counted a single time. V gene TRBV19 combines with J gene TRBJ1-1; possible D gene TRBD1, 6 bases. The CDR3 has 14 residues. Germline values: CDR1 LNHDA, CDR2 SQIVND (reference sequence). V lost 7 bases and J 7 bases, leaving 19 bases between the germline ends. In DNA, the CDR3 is TGTGCCAGTATGGGGAACAGGGACGCGGGTGAAGCTTTCTTT. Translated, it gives CASMGNRDAGEAFF.

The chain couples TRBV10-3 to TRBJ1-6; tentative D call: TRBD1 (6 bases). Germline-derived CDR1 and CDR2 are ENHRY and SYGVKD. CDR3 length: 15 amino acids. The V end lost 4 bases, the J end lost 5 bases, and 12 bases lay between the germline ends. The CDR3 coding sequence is TGTGCCATCAGTGCTACAGGGTCGGATAATTCACCCCTCCACTTT. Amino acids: CAISATGSDNSPLHF.

CDR3 residues: CASSHTWGSSYNEQFF. DNA of the CDR3: TGCGCCAGCAGCCACACCTGGGGCAGCTCCTACAATGAGCAGTTCTTC. This chain uses TRBV5-1 with TRBJ2-1; D might be TRBD1 (5 bases). V dropped 4 bases and J dropped 0 bases, with 14 bases sitting between them. CDR3 length: 16 residues. The V gene's germline CDR1 is SGHRS and CDR2 YFSETQ. Using reference TRBV5-1 and TRBJ2-1 for the parts outside the CDR3, the full variable domain is KAGVTQTPRYLIKTRGQQVTLSCSPISGHRSVSWYQQTPGQGLQFLFEYFSETQRNKGNFPGRFSGRQFSNSRSEMNVSTLELGDSALYLCASSHTWGSSYNEQFFGPGTRLTVL.

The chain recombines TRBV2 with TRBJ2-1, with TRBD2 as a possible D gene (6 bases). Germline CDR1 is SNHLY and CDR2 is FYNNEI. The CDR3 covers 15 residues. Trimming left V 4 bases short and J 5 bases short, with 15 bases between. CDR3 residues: CASSVGGTGNNEQFF. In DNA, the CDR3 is TGTGCCAGCAGTGTTGGGGGGACTGGAAACAATGAGCAGTTCTTC.

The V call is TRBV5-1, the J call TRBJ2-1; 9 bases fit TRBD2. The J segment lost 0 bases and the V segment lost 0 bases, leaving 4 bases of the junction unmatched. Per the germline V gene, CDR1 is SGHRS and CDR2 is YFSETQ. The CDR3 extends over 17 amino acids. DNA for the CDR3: TGCGCCAGCAGCTTGGCACCTAGCGGGACCTCCTACAATGAGCAGTTCTTC. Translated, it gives CASSLAPSGTSYNEQFF.

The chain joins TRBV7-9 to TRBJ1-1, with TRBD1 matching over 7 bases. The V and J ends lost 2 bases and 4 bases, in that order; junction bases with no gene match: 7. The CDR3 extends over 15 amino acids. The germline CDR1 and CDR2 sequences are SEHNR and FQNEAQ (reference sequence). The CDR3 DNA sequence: TGTGCCAGCAGCTTATCCCCCACAGGGGTCACTGAAGCTTTCTTT. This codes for CASSLSPTGVTEAFF.

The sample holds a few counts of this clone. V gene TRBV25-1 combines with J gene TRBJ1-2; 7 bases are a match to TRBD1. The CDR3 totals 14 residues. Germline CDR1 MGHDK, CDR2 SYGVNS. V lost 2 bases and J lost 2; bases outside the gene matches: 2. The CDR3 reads CASSEVRGNYGYTF. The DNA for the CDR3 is TGTGCCAGCAGTGAAGTCAGGGGGAACTATGGCTACACCTTC.

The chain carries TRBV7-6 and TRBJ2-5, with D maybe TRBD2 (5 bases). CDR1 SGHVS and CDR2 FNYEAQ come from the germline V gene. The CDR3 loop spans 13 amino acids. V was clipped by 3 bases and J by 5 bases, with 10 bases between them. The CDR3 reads CASSFGDWETQYF. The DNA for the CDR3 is TGTGCCAGCAGCTTCGGGGATTGGGAGACCCAGTACTTC.

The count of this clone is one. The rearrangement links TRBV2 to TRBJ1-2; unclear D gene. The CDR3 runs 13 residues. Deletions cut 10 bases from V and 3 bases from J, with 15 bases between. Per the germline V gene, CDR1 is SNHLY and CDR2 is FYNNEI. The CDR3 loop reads CATSEGRDYGYTF. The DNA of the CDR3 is TGTGCCACGTCAGAAGGGAGAGACTATGGCTACACCTTC.

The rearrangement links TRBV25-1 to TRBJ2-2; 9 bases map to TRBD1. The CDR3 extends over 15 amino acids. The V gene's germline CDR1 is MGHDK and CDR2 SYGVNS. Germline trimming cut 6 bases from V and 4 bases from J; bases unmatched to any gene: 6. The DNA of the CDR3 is TGTGCCAGCAGGGAGGACAGGGGTATCACCGGGGAGCTGTTTTTT. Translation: CASREDRGITGELFF.

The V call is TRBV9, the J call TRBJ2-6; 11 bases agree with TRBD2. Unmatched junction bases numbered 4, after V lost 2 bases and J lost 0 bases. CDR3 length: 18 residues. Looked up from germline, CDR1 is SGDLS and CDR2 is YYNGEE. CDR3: CASSVSSGGNSGANVLTF. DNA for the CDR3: TGTGCCAGCAGCGTTTCTAGCGGGGGGAACTCTGGGGCCAACGTCCTGACTTTC.

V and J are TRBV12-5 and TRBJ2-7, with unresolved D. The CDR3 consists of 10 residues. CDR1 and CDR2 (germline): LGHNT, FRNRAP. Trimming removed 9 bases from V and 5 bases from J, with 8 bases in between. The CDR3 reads CARNENEQYF. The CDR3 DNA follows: TGTGCTAGAAATGAGAACGAGCAGTACTTC.

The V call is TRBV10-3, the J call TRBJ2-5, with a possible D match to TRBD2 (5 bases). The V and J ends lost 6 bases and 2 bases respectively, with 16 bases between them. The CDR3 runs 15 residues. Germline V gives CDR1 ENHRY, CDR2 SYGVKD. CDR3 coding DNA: TGTGCCATCAGCCGGAAACCGGGGTCTCAAGAGACCCAGTACTTC. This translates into CAISRKPGSQETQYF.

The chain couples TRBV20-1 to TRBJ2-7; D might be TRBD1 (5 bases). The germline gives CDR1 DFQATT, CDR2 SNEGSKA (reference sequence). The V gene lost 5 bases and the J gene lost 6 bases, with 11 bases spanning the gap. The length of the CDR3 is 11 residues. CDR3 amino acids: CSAGALTEQYF. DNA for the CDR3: TGCAGTGCTGGGGCGCTTACCGAGCAGTACTTC.

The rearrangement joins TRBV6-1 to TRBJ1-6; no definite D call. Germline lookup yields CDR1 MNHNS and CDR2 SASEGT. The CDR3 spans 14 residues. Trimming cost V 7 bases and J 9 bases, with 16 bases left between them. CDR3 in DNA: TGTGCCAGCACACCCCCCGGGGATTTTTCACCCCTCCACTTT. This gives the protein CASTPPGDFSPLHF.

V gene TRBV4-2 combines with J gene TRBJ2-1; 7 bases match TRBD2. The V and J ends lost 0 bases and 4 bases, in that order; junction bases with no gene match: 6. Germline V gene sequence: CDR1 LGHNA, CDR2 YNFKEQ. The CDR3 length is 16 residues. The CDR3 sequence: CASSQDWRGNYNEQFF. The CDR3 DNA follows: TGTGCCAGCAGCCAAGATTGGCGGGGGAATTACAATGAGCAGTTCTTC.